This T cell receptor (beta chain) was identified in a study of CD8 T cells in ankylosing spondylitis. Study-level findings and limits: Blood of patients with ankylosing spondylitis appeared to be characterized by a TCR beta motif of eight highly homologous variants. From matched ankylosing spondylitis synovial fluid, disease-linked clones were reportedly recovered at significantly enriched levels.

This clonotype was seen a few times. What it binds is unknown. The germline gives CDR1 LNHDA, CDR2 SQIVND (reference sequence). V lost 3 bases to trimming and J lost 3 bases, with 14 bases between them. This CDR3 comprises 16 residues. TCR beta libraries were made by quantitative 5'-RACE with molecular barcodes. Using its own MiXCR run on the 5' RACE reads, TCRdb lists one record per CDR3 protein. The sample consists of a few hundred thousand distinct CDR3 sequences, more than 15% of them appearing once. The clonotype was recovered from a male donor with ankylosing spondylitis. The chain recombines TRBV19 with TRBJ2-2, with D perhaps TRBD1 or TRBD2 (5 bases each). The sequenced material came from blood, either unsorted or a sorted T cell fraction (not recorded which). This CDR3 is CASSITQGRDTGELFF. As DNA, the CDR3 is TGTGCCAGTAGTATTACGCAGGGACGAGACACCGGGGAGCTGTTTTTT.